These 6 T cell receptor beta chains share one sample of origin, sequenced in a study of cytomegalovirus exposure and HLA in healthy donors. PCR involved 60 Vbeta and 13 Jbeta primers. The table came from immunoSEQ multiplex PCR; TCRdb's copy has only in-frame clones and leaves some out. The sample carries under 200,000 clones, roughly 82% recorded once. Sequencing used PBMCs. The source of these receptors is a girl under 18 in good health and CMV-seropositive.

The chain joins TRBV18 to TRBJ1-3; 9 bases agree with TRBD1. CDR3 length: 15 amino acids. Germline V gene sequence: CDR1 KGHSH, CDR2 LQKENI. The V segment lost 6 bases and the J segment 2 bases; nucleotides outside the gene matches: 5. The CDR3 DNA reads TGTGCCAGCTCGCGGACAGGGGAGGCTGGAAACACCATATATTTT. It yields the protein CASSRTGEAGNTIYF.

This chain links TRBV5-1 with TRBJ2-7, with a possible D match to TRBD2 (6 bases). Germline V gene lookup returns CDR1 SGHRS and CDR2 YFSETQ. The CDR3 sequence is 17 residues long. The V gene lost 0 bases and the J gene lost 2 bases, with 18 bases spanning the gap. Here the CDR3 reads CASSLAGRMRGTYEQYF. For the CDR3, the DNA is TGCGCCAGCAGCTTGGCAGGGAGAATGCGGGGTACCTACGAGCAGTACTTC.

This clone was observed a single time. The genes are TRBV4-3 and TRBJ1-6, with 8 bases aligning to TRBD1. After removal of 3 bases from V and 5 bases from J, the junction contained 6 bases not matched to a gene. This CDR3 region has 16 residues. Germline loops: CDR1 LGHNA, CDR2 YSLEER. CDR3 DNA sequence: TGCGCCAGCAGCCAGGTCCCACAGGGGGATAATTCACCCCTCCACTTT. Translation: CASSQVPQGDNSPLHF.

The chain is built from TRBV6-1 and TRBJ2-7; weak D call: TRBD2 (6 bases). The CDR3 is made up of 16 amino acids. The germline gives CDR1 MNHNS, CDR2 SASEGT. With 2 bases removed from V and 4 bases from J, the gap between germline ends came to 18 bases. CDR3 nucleotides: TGTGCCAGCAGTGAAAATAGCGGAGGGTCCCCTTACGAGCAGTACTTC. Residues: CASSENSGGSPYEQYF.

The chain uses TRBV28 and TRBJ2-1; D remains ambiguous. The CDR3 length is 17 residues. V was clipped by 3 bases and J by 0 bases, with 15 bases between them. CDR1 and CDR2 (germline): MDHEN, SYDVKM. The CDR3 bases are TGTGCCAGCAGTTTCCACGCTCCGCGAAGCTCCTACAATGAGCAGTTCTTC. It codes for CASSFHAPRSSYNEQFF.

This clone was observed a handful of times. The V gene is TRBV7-9, the J gene TRBJ2-1; TRBD2 might be the D (6 bases). V dropped 5 bases and J dropped 7 bases, with 21 bases sitting between them. CDR1 and CDR2 from the germline V gene are SEHNR and FQNEAQ (reference sequence). This CDR3 is 16 amino acids long. This CDR3 is CASSPQGGLSGNEQFF. CDR3 DNA sequence: TGTGCCAGCAGCCCACAAGGCGGTCTAAGCGGGAATGAGCAGTTCTTC.